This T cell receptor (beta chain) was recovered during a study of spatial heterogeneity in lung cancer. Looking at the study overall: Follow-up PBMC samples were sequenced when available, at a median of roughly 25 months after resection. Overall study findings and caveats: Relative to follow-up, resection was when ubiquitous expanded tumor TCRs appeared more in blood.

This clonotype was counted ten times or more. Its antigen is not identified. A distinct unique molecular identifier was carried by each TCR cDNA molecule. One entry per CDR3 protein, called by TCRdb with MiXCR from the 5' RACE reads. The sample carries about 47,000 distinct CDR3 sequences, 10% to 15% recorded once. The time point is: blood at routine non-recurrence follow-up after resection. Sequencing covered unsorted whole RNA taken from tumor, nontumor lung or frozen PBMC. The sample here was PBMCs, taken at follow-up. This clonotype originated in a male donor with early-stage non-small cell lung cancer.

The CDR3 DNA reads as TGTGCCAGCAGTGATTGGTCAGTAAAGGATCCCCTCCACTTT. This gives the protein CASSDWSVKDPLHF. The V and J genes are TRBV2 and TRBJ1-6; D call uncertain. There are 14 residues in the CDR3. V was clipped by 3 bases and J by 13 bases, with 16 bases between them. In germline, CDR1 is SNHLY, CDR2 FYNNEI.